A single sample is the source of the 3 T cell receptor beta chains below, sequenced in a study of blood T cell repertoires in COVID-19. The repertoire was sequenced with immunoSEQ multiplex PCR; TCRdb's copy has only in-frame clones and lacks some. The sample lists some 220,000 clones; about four fifths were seen once. Sequenced material: PBMCs or T cells enriched from blood (not recorded which). These receptors were obtained from a middle-aged woman with acute COVID-19.

V and J are TRBV2 and TRBJ2-7, with TRBD2 matching over 11 bases. Germline V gene lookup returns CDR1 SNHLY and CDR2 FYNNEI. The CDR3 sequence is 14 residues long. V was pared by 11 bases and J by 7 bases, with 13 bases of the junction left unmatched. In nucleotides, the CDR3 is TGTGCCGGAGCTAGCGGGAGGAAGTCTGAAGAGCAGTACTTC. Its protein is CAGASGRKSEEQYF.

The chain joins TRBV20-1 to TRBJ1-2; D not certain. The length of the CDR3 is 11 residues. Germline V CDR1 and CDR2: DFQATT, SNEGSKA (reference sequence). Here the CDR3 reads CTAGGRGGYTF. As DNA, the CDR3 is TGCACCGCGGGTGGTCGTGGTGGCTACACCTTC.

The chain combines TRBV6-5 with TRBJ2-2; 7 bases match TRBD1. CDR3 length: 15 residues. Germline CDR1 is MNHEY and CDR2 is SVGAGI. Losses at the gene ends were 6 bases for V and 6 bases for J; bases not matched to a gene: 10. Here the CDR3 reads CASRQGRTWSGELFF. The CDR3 nucleotides read TGTGCCAGCAGACAGGGGCGAACCTGGTCCGGGGAGCTGTTTTTT.